Listed below are T cell receptor beta chains from one sample, sequenced in a study of blood T cell repertoires in COVID-19. Assay: immunoSEQ multiplex PCR; the TCRdb copy retains only in-frame clones and omits some. The table has some 250,000 clones, 75% to 85% seen once; the top ten hold 9.5% to 15%. Sequences were obtained from peripheral blood. These receptors originate from a woman aged 55-69 years with active or convalescent COVID-19. Each CDR3 is given with its conserved first and last residue. Each record gives: V gene, J gene, clone size, D gene, CDR3 protein, CDR3 DNA. D genes are given only for firm matches. Not every row has a clone size; where given, it reads once, few, many or a size class.

TRBV3-1/TRBV3-2	TRBJ2-3	NA	TRBD2	CASSPRLAVTDTQYF	TGTGCCAGCAGCCCTCGTCTAGCGGTCACAGATACGCAGTATTTT
TRBV4-1	TRBJ2-7	once	TRBD2	CASSQERGLAGSSYEQYF	TGCGCCAGCAGCCAAGAAAGGGGGTTAGCGGGGAGCTCCTACGAGCAGTACTTC
TRBV4-3	TRBJ1-2	NA	TRBD1	CASSHTTGTFNYGYTF	TGCGCCAGCAGCCACACGACAGGGACCTTTAACTATGGCTACACCTTC
TRBV7-2	TRBJ2-5	NA	TRBD2	CASSLLGGGETQYF	TGTGCCAGCAGCTTACTTGGCGGGGGAGAGACCCAGTACTTC
TRBV7-3	TRBJ2-1	NA	TRBD2	CASSLIAGGEQFF	TGTGCCAGCAGCTTGATAGCGGGGGGTGAGCAGTTCTTC
TRBV7-8	TRBJ2-6	NA	NA	CASSRGPGTQSPGANVLTF	TGTGCCAGCAGCCGGGGCCCGGGGACACAATCCCCCGGGGCCAACGTCCTGACTTTC
TRBV7-6	TRBJ2-7	NA	TRBD2	CASSLTLAGGPHEQYF	TGTGCCAGCAGCTTAACCCTAGCGGGGGGGCCCCACGAGCAGTACTTC
TRBV19	TRBJ1-5	NA	NA	CASSLPPSSRFQPQHF	TGTGCCAGTAGTCTCCCACCCTCCTCCCGGTTTCAGCCCCAGCATTTT
TRBV7-3	TRBJ2-2	NA	NA	CASQTGSNTGELFF	TGTGCCAGCCAGACAGGCTCGAACACCGGGGAGCTGTTTTTT
TRBV7-2	TRBJ1-5	once	TRBD1	CASSLGSGGGGQPQHF	TGTGCCAGCAGCTTAGGATCGGGAGGGGGCGGACAGCCCCAGCATTTT
TRBV7-2	TRBJ1-1	few	TRBD1	CASSRDSTEAFF	TGTGCCAGCAGTCGGGACAGCACTGAAGCTTTCTTT
TRBV5-4	TRBJ2-7	NA	TRBD1	CASSGDRGREQYF	TGTGCCAGCAGCGGGGACAGGGGGCGCGAGCAGTACTTC
TRBV7-6	TRBJ1-4	NA	NA	CASSLLDRSNEKLFF	TGTGCCAGCAGCCTCCTCGACAGGAGCAATGAAAAACTGTTTTTT
TRBV15	TRBJ2-6	NA	NA	CATSRGREKGSGANVLTF	TGTGCCACCAGCAGAGGCAGGGAAAAAGGATCTGGGGCCAACGTCCTGACTTTC
TRBV7-6	TRBJ2-1	NA	TRBD2	CASSQRTSGAPGNEQFF	TGTGCCAGCAGCCAGCGGACTAGCGGGGCCCCTGGCAATGAGCAGTTCTTC
TRBV29-1	TRBJ2-1	NA	TRBD2	CSVLPTSGAYNEQFF	TGCAGCGTCCTTCCGACTAGCGGGGCTTACAATGAGCAGTTCTTC
TRBV3-1/TRBV3-2	TRBJ2-2	NA	NA	CASSQGVAVTGELFF	TGTGCCAGCAGCCAAGGGGTGGCGGTCACCGGGGAGCTGTTTTTT
TRBV18	TRBJ1-3	NA	NA	CASSPTHEPGNTIYF	TGTGCCAGCTCACCTACTCACGAGCCTGGAAACACCATATATTTT
TRBV15	TRBJ1-1	once	NA	CATSRPGTEAFF	TGTGCCACCAGCAGACCCGGCACTGAAGCTTTCTTT
TRBV6-1	TRBJ2-7	NA	TRBD2	CASSDPSGHLVAEQYF	TGTGCCAGCAGTGACCCTAGCGGGCACCTTGTGGCCGAGCAGTACTTC
TRBV11-2	TRBJ2-7	NA	NA	CASSWQGYEQYF	TGTGCCAGCAGCTGGCAGGGCTACGAGCAGTACTTC
TRBV7-9	TRBJ1-1	NA	TRBD1	CASSLTGTGRTEAFF	TGTGCCAGCAGCCTCACCGGGACAGGGCGGACTGAAGCTTTCTTT
TRBV5-4	TRBJ2-1	NA	TRBD2	CASSLWLAGFNEQFF	TGTGCCAGCAGCTTGTGGCTAGCGGGGTTCAATGAGCAGTTCTTC
TRBV18	TRBJ1-2	NA	NA	CASSPIPGGHVYGYTF	TGTGCCAGCTCACCTATCCCGGGGGGCCATGTCTATGGCTACACCTTC
TRBV10-3	TRBJ2-5	NA	TRBD2	CAISDPTSGGWETQYF	TGTGCCATCAGTGATCCCACTAGCGGGGGGTGGGAGACCCAGTACTTC
TRBV30	TRBJ1-5	NA	NA	CAWQQVESNQPQHF	TGTGCCTGGCAACAGGTTGAGAGCAATCAGCCCCAGCATTTT
TRBV18	TRBJ2-5	NA	TRBD1	CASSLRQGPETQYF	TGTGCCAGCTCACTTCGACAGGGCCCGGAGACCCAGTACTTC
TRBV6-2/TRBV6-3	TRBJ1-1	NA	NA	CASSYPWGGVTEAFF	TGTGCCAGCAGTTATCCATGGGGAGGGGTGACTGAAGCTTTCTTT
TRBV7-9	TRBJ2-3	NA	TRBD2	CASSLGYGGTDTQYF	TGTGCCAGCAGCCTAGGGTACGGGGGGACAGATACGCAGTATTTT
TRBV7-9	TRBJ2-1	NA	NA	CASSLELAPPHEQFF	TGTGCCAGCAGCTTAGAGCTAGCGCCTCCCCATGAGCAGTTCTTC
TRBV2	TRBJ2-5	NA	NA	CASSVSGGARGETQYF	TGTGCCAGCAGCGTATCCGGTGGTGCCCGGGGAGAGACCCAGTACTTC
TRBV3-1/TRBV3-2	TRBJ1-1	NA	TRBD1	CASSRPGGGGTEAFF	TGTGCCAGCAGCCGTCCAGGGGGTGGAGGCACTGAAGCTTTCTTT
TRBV4-1	TRBJ1-1	NA	TRBD1	CASSQGTGGSTEAFF	TGCGCCAGCAGCCAAGGGACAGGAGGGAGCACTGAAGCTTTCTTT
TRBV3-1/TRBV3-2	TRBJ1-2	NA	NA	CASSHADNYGYTF	TGTGCCAGCAGCCATGCAGATAACTATGGCTACACCTTC
TRBV27	TRBJ1-1	few	NA	CASSLRGGAGNTEAFF	TGTGCCAGCAGTTTACGGGGGGGGGCAGGGAACACTGAAGCTTTCTTT
TRBV11-2	TRBJ2-7	NA	NA	CASSLMPVVSYEQYF	TGTGCCAGCAGCCTTATGCCCGTAGTATCCTACGAGCAGTACTTC
TRBV6-5	TRBJ1-2	NA	NA	CASSYSAARNGYTF	TGTGCCAGCAGTTACTCGGCAGCGAGGAATGGCTACACCTTC
TRBV5-1	TRBJ1-6	NA	TRBD1	CASSLSGQGNSPLHF	TGCGCCAGCAGCTTGTCGGGACAGGGTAATTCACCCCTCCACTTT
TRBV18	TRBJ2-1	NA	NA	CASSPGHAGASGEQFF	TGTGCCAGCTCACCAGGCCACGCGGGGGCCTCGGGTGAGCAGTTCTTC
TRBV13	TRBJ1-2	NA	NA	CASSPRTAKANYGYTF	TGTGCCAGCAGCCCCCGGACAGCCAAAGCTAACTATGGCTACACCTTC
TRBV5-1	TRBJ1-4	NA	NA	CASSLKAGWEKLFF	TGCGCCAGCAGCTTGAAAGCGGGCTGGGAAAAACTGTTTTTT
TRBV6-5	TRBJ2-7	NA	TRBD1	CASSYAKGAHEQYF	TGTGCCAGCAGTTACGCTAAGGGGGCGCACGAGCAGTACTTC
TRBV4-1	TRBJ1-4	NA	NA	CASSQDPLPNEKLFF	TGCGCCAGCAGCCAAGACCCACTCCCTAATGAAAAACTGTTTTTT
TRBV11-3	TRBJ2-3	NA	NA	CASSPGRATQYF	TGTGCCAGCAGCCCAGGGCGAGCAACGCAGTATTTT
TRBV12-3/TRBV12-4	TRBJ1-4	few	TRBD1	CASSRQGDEKLFF	TGTGCCAGCAGTCGACAGGGGGATGAAAAACTGTTTTTT
TRBV7-2	TRBJ2-7	few	TRBD2	CASSLASSAGGEYEQYF	TGTGCCAGCAGCTTAGCGAGCAGCGCGGGGGGGGAGTACGAGCAGTACTTC
TRBV6-1	TRBJ1-2	NA	NA	CASSERGRLRVRGYTF	TGTGCCAGCAGTGAAAGGGGGAGATTGCGGGTCCGGGGCTACACCTTC
TRBV2	TRBJ2-7	NA	TRBD1	CASIYHRGLDEQYF	TGTGCCAGCATTTATCACAGGGGCCTTGACGAGCAGTACTTC
TRBV5-4	TRBJ1-2	NA	NA	CASSLDSSSYGYTF	TGTGCCAGCAGCTTGGACAGCTCTTCCTATGGCTACACCTTC
TRBV5-1	TRBJ2-5	NA	NA	CASRQGGTQETQYF	TGCGCCAGCAGGCAGGGCGGAACGCAAGAGACCCAGTACTTC
TRBV11-2	TRBJ2-7	few	NA	CASSLNRVETYEQYF	TGTGCCAGCAGCTTAAACAGGGTAGAAACCTACGAGCAGTACTTC
TRBV19	TRBJ2-5	NA	NA	CASSIDRGTGQETQYF	TGTGCCAGTAGTATAGATCGGGGGACGGGACAAGAGACCCAGTACTTC